This entry concerns a single T cell receptor (beta chain). No antigen is known for it. The protocol was immunoSEQ multiplex PCR, while the TCRdb copy is restricted to in-frame clones and leaves out a portion. The sample consists of 140,000 to 150,000 clones, around 91% of them appearing once. The sample belongs to a study of T cell responses to AZD1222 COVID-19 vaccine. General study findings and limits: Donors skewed white British and female; clonal diversity was possibly underestimated.

V lost 5 bases and J lost 5, with 15 bases in between. The germline CDR1 and CDR2 sequences are SGHNT and YENEEA. The CDR3 runs 14 residues. The clonotype originates from an adult in good health. The specimen was peripheral blood, collected on day 0 of AZD1222 vaccination. The chain is built from TRBV11-3 and TRBJ2-5, with TRBD1 as a possible D gene (6 bases). The CDR3 region has the DNA TGTGCCAGCAGCCCGAGCAGGGGCATGGAGACCCAGTACTTC. Translating gives CASSPSRGMETQYF.